This T cell receptor (beta chain) originates from a study of identical twins. General study results and limits: The analysis was cross-sectional rather than longitudinal within donors. Twin pairs' shared out-of-frame alpha sequences were enriched in low generation probability.

The cDNA had a unique molecular identifier and a template-switch universal primer site. TCRdb used MiXCR to reprocess the 5' RACE reads, holding one entry per CDR3 protein. This table holds a few hundred thousand distinct CDR3 sequences, around a sixth found once. CDR3 length: 14 amino acids. The V gene's germline CDR1 is SGHTA and CDR2 FQGNSA. Trimming took 3 bases from V and 3 from J; bases not matched to a gene: 2. Ten or more counts support this clonotype. What it recognizes is unknown. The chain links TRBV7-2 to TRBJ1-5, with 7 bases fitting TRBD1. This sequence was found in a man aged 50-59 years in good health. Sequenced input: naive T cells sorted from blood. The chain's CDR3 is CASSFGQANQPQHF. In DNA form, the CDR3 reads TGTGCCAGCAGCTTCGGACAGGCCAATCAGCCCCAGCATTTT.